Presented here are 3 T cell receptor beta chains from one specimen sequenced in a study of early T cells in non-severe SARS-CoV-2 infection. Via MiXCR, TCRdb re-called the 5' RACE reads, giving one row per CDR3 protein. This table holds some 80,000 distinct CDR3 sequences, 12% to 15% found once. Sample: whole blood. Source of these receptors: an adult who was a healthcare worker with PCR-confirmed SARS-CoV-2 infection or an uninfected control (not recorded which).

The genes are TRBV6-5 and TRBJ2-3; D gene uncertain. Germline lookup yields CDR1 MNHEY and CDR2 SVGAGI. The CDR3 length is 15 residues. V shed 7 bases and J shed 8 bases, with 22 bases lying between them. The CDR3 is CASTPLKSHQVTQYF. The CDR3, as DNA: TGTGCCAGCACCCCCTTGAAGAGCCACCAAGTTACGCAGTATTTT.

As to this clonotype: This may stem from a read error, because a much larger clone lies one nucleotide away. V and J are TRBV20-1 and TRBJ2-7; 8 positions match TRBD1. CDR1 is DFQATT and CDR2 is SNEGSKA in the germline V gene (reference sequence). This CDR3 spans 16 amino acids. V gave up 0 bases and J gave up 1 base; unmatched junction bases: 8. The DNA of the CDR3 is TGCAGTGCTAGAGAATTTAAGACAGGGGATTCCTACGAGCAGTACTTC. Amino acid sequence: CSAREFKTGDSYEQYF.

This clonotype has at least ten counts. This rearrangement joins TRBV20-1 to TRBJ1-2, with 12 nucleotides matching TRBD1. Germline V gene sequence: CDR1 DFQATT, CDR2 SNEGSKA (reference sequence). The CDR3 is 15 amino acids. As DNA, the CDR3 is TGCAGCGCCGGGGACAGGGGGCGTACGAACTATGGCTACACCTTC. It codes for CSAGDRGRTNYGYTF.